This T cell receptor (beta chain) stems from a study of response to subunit inactivated influenza vaccine. TCRdb used MiXCR to reprocess the RT-PCR reads, holding one entry per CDR3 protein. The sample has about 500,000 distinct CDR3 sequences; about 15% are singletons. V was clipped by 5 bases and J by 1 base; unmatched bases: 4. This CDR3 region has 15 residues. Germline V lookup: CDR1 SNHLY, CDR2 FYNNEI. This chain joins TRBV2 and TRBJ2-3; 9 nucleotides match TRBD1. Sequencing used CD4+ T cells sorted from PBMCs, obtained 23 months after vaccination. This TCR derives from a man aged 45-69 years who received an inactivated influenza vaccine. The CDR3 nucleotides read TGTGCCAGCAGTACTCGGACAGGGGGCACAGATACGCAGTATTTT. As protein: CASSTRTGGTDTQYF.